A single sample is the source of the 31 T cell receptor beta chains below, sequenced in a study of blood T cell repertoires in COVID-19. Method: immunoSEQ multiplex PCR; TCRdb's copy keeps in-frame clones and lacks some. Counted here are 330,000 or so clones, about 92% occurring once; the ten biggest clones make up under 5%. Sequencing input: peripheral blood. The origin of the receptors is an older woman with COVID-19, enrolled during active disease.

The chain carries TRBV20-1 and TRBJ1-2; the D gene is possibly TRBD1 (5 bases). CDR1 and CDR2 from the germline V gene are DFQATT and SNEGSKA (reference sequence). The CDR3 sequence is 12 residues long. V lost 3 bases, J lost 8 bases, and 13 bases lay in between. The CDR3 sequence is CSASQGAGGYTF. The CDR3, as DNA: TGCAGTGCTAGTCAAGGGGCTGGCGGCTACACCTTC.

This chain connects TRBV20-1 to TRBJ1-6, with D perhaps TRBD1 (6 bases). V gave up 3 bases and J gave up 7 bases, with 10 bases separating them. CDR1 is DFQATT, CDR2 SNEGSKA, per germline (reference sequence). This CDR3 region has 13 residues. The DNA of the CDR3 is TGCAGTGCTAGTCGGCAGGGGAATTCACCCCTCCACTTT. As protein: CSASRQGNSPLHF.

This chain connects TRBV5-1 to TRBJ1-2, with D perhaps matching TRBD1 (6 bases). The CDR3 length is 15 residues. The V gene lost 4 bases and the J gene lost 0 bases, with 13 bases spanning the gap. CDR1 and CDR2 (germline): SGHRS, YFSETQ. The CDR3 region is CASSPLTGANYGYTF. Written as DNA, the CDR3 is TGCGCCAGCAGCCCGTTGACAGGCGCTAACTATGGCTACACCTTC. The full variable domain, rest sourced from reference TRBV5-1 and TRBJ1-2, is KAGVTQTPRYLIKTRGQQVTLSCSPISGHRSVSWYQQTPGQGLQFLFEYFSETQRNKGNFPGRFSGRQFSNSRSEMNVSTLELGDSALYLCASSPLTGANYGYTFGSGTRLTVV.

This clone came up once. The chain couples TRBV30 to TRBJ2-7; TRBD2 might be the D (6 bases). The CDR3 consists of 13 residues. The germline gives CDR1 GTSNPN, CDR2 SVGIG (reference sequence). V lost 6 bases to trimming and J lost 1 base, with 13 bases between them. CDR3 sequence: CACGTSLSYEQYF. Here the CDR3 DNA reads TGTGCCTGTGGGACTTCACTTTCCTACGAGCAGTACTTC.

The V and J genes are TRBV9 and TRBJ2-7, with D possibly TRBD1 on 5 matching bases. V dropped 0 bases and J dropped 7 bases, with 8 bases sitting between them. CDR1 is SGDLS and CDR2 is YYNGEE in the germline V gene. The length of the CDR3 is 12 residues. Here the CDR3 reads CASSVEAGEQYF. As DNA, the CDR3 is TGTGCCAGCAGCGTAGAGGCAGGGGAGCAGTACTTC. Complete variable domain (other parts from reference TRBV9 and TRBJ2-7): DSGVTQTPKHLITATGQRVTLRCSPRSGDLSVYWYQQSLDQGLQFLIQYYNGEERAKGNILERFSAQQFPDLHSELNLSSLELGDSALYFCASSVEAGEQYFGPGTRLTVT.

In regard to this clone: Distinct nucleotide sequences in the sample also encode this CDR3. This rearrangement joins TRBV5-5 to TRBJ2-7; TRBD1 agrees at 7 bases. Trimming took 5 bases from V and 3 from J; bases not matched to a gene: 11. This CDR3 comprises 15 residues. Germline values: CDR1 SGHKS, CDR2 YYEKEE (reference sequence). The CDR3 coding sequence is TGTGCCAGCAGTTATGAGGGACAGTTTTTCTACGAGCAGTACTTC. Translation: CASSYEGQFFYEQYF.

Here the CDR3 reads CASSQSPGGARGANYGYTF. CDR3 bases: TGCGCCAGCAGTCAATCGCCAGGGGGCGCGAGGGGGGCGAACTATGGCTACACCTTC. The chain has TRBV23-1 and TRBJ1-2, with 8 nucleotides matching TRBD1. TRBV23-1 falls under the ORF class, with uncertain function. With V trimmed by 0 bases and J by 2 bases, 14 bases remained unmatched. The length of the CDR3 is 19 residues.

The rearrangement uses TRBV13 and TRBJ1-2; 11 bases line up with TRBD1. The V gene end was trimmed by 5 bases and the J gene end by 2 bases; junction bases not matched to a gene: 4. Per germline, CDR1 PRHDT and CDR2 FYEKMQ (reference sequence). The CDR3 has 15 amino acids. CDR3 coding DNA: TGTGCCAGCAGCAGGCGGACAGGGGGCAACTATGGCTACACCTTC. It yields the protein CASSRRTGGNYGYTF.

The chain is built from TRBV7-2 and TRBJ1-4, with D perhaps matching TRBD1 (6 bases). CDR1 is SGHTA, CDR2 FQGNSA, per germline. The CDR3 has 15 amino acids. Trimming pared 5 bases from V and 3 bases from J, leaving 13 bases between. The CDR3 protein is CASSPRAGANEKLFF. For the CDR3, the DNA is TGTGCCAGCAGCCCCCGGGCAGGGGCTAATGAAAAACTGTTTTTT. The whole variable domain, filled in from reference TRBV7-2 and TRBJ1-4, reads GAGVSQSPSNKVTEKGKDVELRCDPISGHTALYWYRQSLGQGLEFLIYFQGNSAPDKSGLPSDRFSAERTGGSVSTLTIQRTQQEDSAVYLCASSPRAGANEKLFFGSGTQLSVL.

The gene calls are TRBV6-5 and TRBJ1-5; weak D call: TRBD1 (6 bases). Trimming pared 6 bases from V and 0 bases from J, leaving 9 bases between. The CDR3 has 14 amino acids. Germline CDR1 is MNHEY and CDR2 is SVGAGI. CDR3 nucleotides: TGTGCCAGCAGGGACAGTATTAGCAATCAGCCCCAGCATTTT. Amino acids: CASRDSISNQPQHF.

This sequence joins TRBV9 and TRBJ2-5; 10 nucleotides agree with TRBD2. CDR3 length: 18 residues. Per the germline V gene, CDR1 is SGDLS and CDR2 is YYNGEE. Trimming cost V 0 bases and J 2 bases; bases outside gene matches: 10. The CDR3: CASSVVAAGGPGQETQYF. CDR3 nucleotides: TGTGCCAGCAGCGTAGTTGCAGCGGGGGGGCCAGGACAAGAGACCCAGTACTTC.

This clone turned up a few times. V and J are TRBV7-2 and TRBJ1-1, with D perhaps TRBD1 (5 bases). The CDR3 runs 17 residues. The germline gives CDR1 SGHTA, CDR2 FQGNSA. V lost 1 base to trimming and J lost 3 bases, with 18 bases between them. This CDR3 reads CASSLEGWQGSHTEAFF. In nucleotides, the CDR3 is TGTGCCAGCAGCTTAGAAGGGTGGCAGGGCTCTCACACTGAAGCTTTCTTT.

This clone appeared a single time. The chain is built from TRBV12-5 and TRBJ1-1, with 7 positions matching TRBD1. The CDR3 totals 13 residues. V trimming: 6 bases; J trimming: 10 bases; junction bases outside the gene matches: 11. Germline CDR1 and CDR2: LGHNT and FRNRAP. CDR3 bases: TGTGCTAGTGGACCAGACAGGGCTGACGGAGCTTTCTTT. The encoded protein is CASGPDRADGAFF.

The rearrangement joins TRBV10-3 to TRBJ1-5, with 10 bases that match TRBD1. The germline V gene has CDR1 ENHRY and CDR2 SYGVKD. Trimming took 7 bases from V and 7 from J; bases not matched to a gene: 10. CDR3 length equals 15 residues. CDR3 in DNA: TGTGCCATCAAAGGGACAGGGGACAATCGGCAGCCCCAGCATTTT. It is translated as CAIKGTGDNRQPQHF.

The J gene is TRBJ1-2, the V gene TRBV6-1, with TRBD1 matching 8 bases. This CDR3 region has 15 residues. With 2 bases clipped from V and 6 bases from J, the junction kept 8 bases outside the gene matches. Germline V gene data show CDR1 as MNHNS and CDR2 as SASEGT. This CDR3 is CASSELPGGANGYTF. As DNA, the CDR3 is TGTGCCAGCAGTGAATTGCCAGGGGGCGCAAATGGCTACACCTTC.

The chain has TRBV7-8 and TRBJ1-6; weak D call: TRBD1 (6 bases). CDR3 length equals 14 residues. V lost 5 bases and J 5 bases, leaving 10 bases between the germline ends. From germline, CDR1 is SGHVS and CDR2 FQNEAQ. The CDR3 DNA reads TGTGCCAGCAGCGCAGGACAGAATAATTCACCCCTCCACTTT. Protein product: CASSAGQNNSPLHF.

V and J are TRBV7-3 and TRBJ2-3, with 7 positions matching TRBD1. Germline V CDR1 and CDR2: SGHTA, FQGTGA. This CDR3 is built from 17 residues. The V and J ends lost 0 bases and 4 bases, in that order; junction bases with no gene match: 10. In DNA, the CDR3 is TGTGCCAGCAGCTTAACAACCGCACAGGGGTGGGCAGATACGCAGTATTTT. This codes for CASSLTTAQGWADTQYF.

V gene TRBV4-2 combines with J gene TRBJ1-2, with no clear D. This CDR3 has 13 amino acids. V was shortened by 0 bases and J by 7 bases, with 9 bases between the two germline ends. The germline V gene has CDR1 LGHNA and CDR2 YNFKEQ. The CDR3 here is CASSQDREAGYTF. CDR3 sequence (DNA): TGTGCCAGCAGCCAAGATAGGGAGGCTGGCTACACCTTC.

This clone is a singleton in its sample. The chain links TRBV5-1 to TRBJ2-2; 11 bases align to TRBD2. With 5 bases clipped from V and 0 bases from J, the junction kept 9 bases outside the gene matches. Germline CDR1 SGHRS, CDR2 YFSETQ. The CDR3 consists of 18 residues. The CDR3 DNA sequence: TGCGCCAGCAGTCGTCTAGCGGGGGGCCTACCGAACACCGGGGAGCTGTTTTTT. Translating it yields CASSRLAGGLPNTGELFF.

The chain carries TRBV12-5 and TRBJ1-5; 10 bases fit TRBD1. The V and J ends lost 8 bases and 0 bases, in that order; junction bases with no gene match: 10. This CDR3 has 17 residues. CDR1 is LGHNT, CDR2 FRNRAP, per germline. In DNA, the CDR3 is TGTGCTAGTTCCCCCGGGACAGGGGTCTATAGCAATCAGCCCCAGCATTTT. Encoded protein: CASSPGTGVYSNQPQHF.

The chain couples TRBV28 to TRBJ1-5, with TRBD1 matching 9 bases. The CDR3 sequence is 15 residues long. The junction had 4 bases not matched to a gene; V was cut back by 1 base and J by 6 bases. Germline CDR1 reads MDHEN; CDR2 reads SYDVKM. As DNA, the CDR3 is TGTGCCAGCAGTTTATCAGGGACAGGGCTTCAGCCCCAGCATTTT. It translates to CASSLSGTGLQPQHF.

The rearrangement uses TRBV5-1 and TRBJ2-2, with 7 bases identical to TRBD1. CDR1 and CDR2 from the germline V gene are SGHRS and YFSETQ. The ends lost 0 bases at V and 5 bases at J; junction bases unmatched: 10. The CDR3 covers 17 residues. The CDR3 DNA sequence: TGCGCCAGCAGCTTGGGACAGGGCCAACCCTTGACCGGGGAGCTGTTTTTT. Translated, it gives CASSLGQGQPLTGELFF.

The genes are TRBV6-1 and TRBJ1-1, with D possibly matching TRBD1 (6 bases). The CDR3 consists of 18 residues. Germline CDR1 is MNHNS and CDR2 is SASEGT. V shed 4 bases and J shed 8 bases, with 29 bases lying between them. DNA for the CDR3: TGTGCCAGCAGTGCCACATCAGGGGTTAATTGGGGCTCACCCGAAGCTTTCTTT. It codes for CASSATSGVNWGSPEAFF.

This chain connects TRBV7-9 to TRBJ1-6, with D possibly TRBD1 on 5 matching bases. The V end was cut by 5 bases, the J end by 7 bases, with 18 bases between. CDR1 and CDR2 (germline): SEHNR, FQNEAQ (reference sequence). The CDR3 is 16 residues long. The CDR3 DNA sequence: TGTGCCAGCAGCCCTCAACCTCTGACAGAAAATTCACCCCTCCACTTT. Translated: CASSPQPLTENSPLHF. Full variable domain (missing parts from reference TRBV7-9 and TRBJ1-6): DTGVSQNPRHKITKRGQNVTFRCDPISEHNRLYWYRQTLGQGPEFLTYFQNEAQLEKSRLLSDRFSAERPKGSFSTLEIQRTEQGDSAMYLCASSPQPLTENSPLHFGNGTRLTVT.

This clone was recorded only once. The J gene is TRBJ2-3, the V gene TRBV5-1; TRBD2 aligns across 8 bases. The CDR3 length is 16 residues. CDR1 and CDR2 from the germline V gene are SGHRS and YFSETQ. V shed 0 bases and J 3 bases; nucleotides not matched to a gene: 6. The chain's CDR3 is CASSLAGRGGTDTQYF. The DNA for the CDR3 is TGCGCCAGCAGCTTGGCAGGCCGGGGGGGAACAGATACGCAGTATTTT.

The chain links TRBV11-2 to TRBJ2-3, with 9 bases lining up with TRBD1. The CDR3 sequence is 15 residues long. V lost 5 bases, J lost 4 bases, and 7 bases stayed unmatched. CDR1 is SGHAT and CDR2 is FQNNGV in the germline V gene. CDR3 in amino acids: CASSTQGAEADTQYF. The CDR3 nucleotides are TGTGCCAGCAGCACACAGGGGGCAGAGGCAGATACGCAGTATTTT.

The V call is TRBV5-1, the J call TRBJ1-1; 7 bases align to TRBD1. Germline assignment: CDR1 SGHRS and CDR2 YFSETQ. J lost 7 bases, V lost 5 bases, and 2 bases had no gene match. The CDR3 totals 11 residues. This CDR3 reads CASRGTVEAFF. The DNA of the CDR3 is TGCGCCAGCAGGGGGACAGTTGAAGCTTTCTTT.

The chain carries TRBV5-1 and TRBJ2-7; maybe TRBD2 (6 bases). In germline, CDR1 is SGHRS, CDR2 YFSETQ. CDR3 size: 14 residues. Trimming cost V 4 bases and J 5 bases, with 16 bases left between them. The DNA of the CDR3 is TGCGCCAGCAGCCCTGCCCGGGGGACCGACGAGCAGTACTTC. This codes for CASSPARGTDEQYF. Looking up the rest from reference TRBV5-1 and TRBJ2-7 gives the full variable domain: KAGVTQTPRYLIKTRGQQVTLSCSPISGHRSVSWYQQTPGQGLQFLFEYFSETQRNKGNFPGRFSGRQFSNSRSEMNVSTLELGDSALYLCASSPARGTDEQYFGPGTRLTVT.

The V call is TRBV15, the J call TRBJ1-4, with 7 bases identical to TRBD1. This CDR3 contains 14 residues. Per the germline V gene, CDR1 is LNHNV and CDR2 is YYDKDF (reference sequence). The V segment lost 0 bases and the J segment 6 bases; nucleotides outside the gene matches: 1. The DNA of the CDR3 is TGTGCCACCAGCAGAGACAGGGGGGATGAAAAACTGTTTTTT. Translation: CATSRDRGDEKLFF.

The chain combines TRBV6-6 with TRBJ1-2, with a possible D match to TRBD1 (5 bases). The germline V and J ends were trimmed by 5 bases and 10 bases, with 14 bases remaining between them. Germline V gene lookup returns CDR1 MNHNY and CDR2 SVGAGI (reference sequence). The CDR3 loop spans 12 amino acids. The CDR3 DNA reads TGTGCCAGCAGTACAGCAGGGTACACCTACACCTTC. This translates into CASSTAGYTYTF.

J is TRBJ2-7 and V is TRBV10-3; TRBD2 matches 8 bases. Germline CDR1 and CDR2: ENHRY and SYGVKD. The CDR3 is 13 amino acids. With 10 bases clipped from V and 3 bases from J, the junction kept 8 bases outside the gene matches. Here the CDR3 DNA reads TGTGCCACCCGGGAGGGACCAAACTACGAGCAGTACTTC. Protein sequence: CATREGPNYEQYF.